This T cell receptor (beta chain) was profiled in a study of tumor-infiltrating lymphocytes in primary liver carcinoma. In the study overall: Per sample, productive TCRbeta reads numbered roughly 3.5 to 7.13 million, similar across tissue types. Study results and caveats: It was tumor-adjacent and tumor-blood pairs that overlapped less than tumor region pairs did. Compared with blood, tumor repertoires held significantly more in their top 250 clones.

TCR beta cDNA was prepared out of 500 ng total RNA by means of a constant-region primer. Three-round nested multiplex PCR performed with slightly modified ARM-PCR produced the TCR beta libraries. It was with TRBV1-TRBV30 forward primers and a C-beta reverse primer that the first two PCR rounds were run, at roughly 9 cycles each. TCRdb redid the calling of the multiplex PCR reads with MiXCR, one entry per CDR3 protein. The sample lists 150,000 to 200,000 distinct CDR3 sequences, roughly 80% occurring once. Co-extracted RNA and DNA came from about 19-30 mg of unsorted bulk tissue. Samples were taken from five separate regions of every tumor. In germline, CDR1 is SGHVS, CDR2 FQNEAQ. The CDR3 extends over 15 amino acids. V lost 2 bases and J lost 4, with 12 bases in between. This clonotype was recorded at least ten times. Its antigen is not known.

This TCR was recovered from a man aged 35 to 55 with primary liver carcinoma and hepatitis B virus infection. The chain carries TRBV7-8 and TRBJ1-5; no clear D gene. The sample was tumor tissue from primary liver carcinoma. The CDR3 loop reads CASSLSTGINQPQHF. CDR3 coding DNA: TGTGCCAGCAGCTTAAGTACCGGGATAAATCAGCCCCAGCATTTT.